These 13 T cell receptor beta chains were all obtained from the same sample, sequenced in a study of blood T cell repertoires in COVID-19. Generated by immunoSEQ multiplex PCR, the TCRdb table keeps only in-frame clones and is missing some. Here the sample spans around 20,000 clones, around 83% being singletons. The sample comprised peripheral blood. Receptor source: a man aged 65 to 79 with acute or convalescent COVID-19.

V is TRBV12-3 or TRBV12-4 and J is TRBJ2-5; 9 bases agree with TRBD2. The CDR3 has 13 amino acids. V shed 11 bases, J shed 5 bases, and the junction held 9 bases outside the gene matches. In DNA, the CDR3 is TGTGCCTCCGCTGCGGGGGGGCCTGAGACCCAGTACTTC. Translated, it gives CASAAGGPETQYF.

V usage is TRBV27 and J usage is TRBJ2-2; 16 positions match TRBD2. Germline trimming cut 8 bases from V and 3 bases from J; bases unmatched to any gene: 9. The CDR3 covers 18 residues. CDR1 MNHEY and CDR2 SMNVEV come from the germline V gene (reference sequence). The CDR3 spells CASGIVGLAGGYTGELFF. Written as DNA, the CDR3 is TGTGCCAGCGGGATAGTGGGACTAGCGGGAGGGTACACCGGGGAGCTGTTTTTT.

The genes are TRBV4-1 and TRBJ2-2; the D is unclear. The V gene lost 0 bases and the J gene lost 5 bases, with 4 bases spanning the gap. Germline V gene sequence: CDR1 MGHRA, CDR2 YSYEKL. This CDR3 has 13 residues. The CDR3 spells CASSQDRTGELFF. Written as DNA, the CDR3 is TGCGCCAGCAGCCAAGACAGGACCGGGGAGCTGTTTTTT.

The chain employs TRBV28 and TRBJ1-3; the D gene is possibly TRBD1 (6 bases). The germline V gene encodes CDR1 MDHEN and CDR2 SYDVKM. The CDR3 spans 15 residues. V lost 6 bases and J 4 bases, leaving 16 bases between the germline ends. CDR3 DNA sequence: TGTGCCAGCAGCCTAGGGGGGGGCGAGGGAAACACCATATATTTT. It translates to CASSLGGGEGNTIYF.

The J gene is TRBJ1-6, the V gene TRBV27; D might be TRBD1 (6 bases). V was shortened by 6 bases and J by 5 bases, with 11 bases between the two germline ends. The germline V gene encodes CDR1 MNHEY and CDR2 SMNVEV (reference sequence). This CDR3 is 14 amino acids long. The DNA of the CDR3 is TGTGCCAGCAGATGGGGACAAAATAATTCACCCCTCCACTTT. Residues: CASRWGQNNSPLHF.

This clone was detected only once. The chain carries TRBV12-3 or TRBV12-4 and TRBJ2-5; D not certain. The CDR3 covers 13 residues. The germline V and J ends were trimmed by 3 bases and 3 bases, with 8 bases remaining between them. CDR3 loop: CASSFWSEETQYF. CDR3 bases: TGTGCCAGCAGTTTCTGGTCGGAAGAGACCCAGTACTTC.

This clone was detected a few times. J is TRBJ2-3 and V is TRBV15; 9 bases agree with TRBD2. There are 15 residues in the CDR3. Germline CDR1 LNHNV, CDR2 YYDKDF (reference sequence). V dropped 7 bases and J dropped 5; count of bases not matched to a gene: 10. CDR3 residues: CATNYLAGDGDTQYF. The CDR3 bases are TGTGCCACCAATTATTTAGCGGGAGATGGAGATACGCAGTATTTT. Looking up the rest from reference TRBV15 and TRBJ2-3 gives the full variable domain: DAMVIQNPRYQVTQFGKPVTLSCSQTLNHNVMYWYQQKSSQAPKLLFHYYDKDFNNEADTPDNFQSRRPNTSFCFLDIRSPGLGDTAMYLCATNYLAGDGDTQYFGPGTRLTVL.

V and J are TRBV19 and TRBJ1-2; weak D call: TRBD1 (5 bases). The CDR3 is 14 residues long. V lost 3 bases to trimming and J lost 2 bases, with 10 bases between them. In germline, CDR1 is LNHDA, CDR2 SQIVND (reference sequence). The CDR3 region has the DNA TGTGCCAGTAGTATCAGCAGGGCGAACTATGGCTACACCTTC. Protein: CASSISRANYGYTF. The full variable domain, in which reference TRBV19 and TRBJ1-2 provide the parts outside the CDR3, is DGGITQSPKYLFRKEGQNVTLSCEQNLNHDAMYWYRQDPGQGLRLIYYSQIVNDFQKGDIAEGYSVSREKKESFPLTVTSAQKNPTAFYLCASSISRANYGYTFGSGTRLTVV.

The genes are TRBV28 and TRBJ2-2; D call uncertain. Trimming took off 3 bases at V and 6 bases at J, with 8 bases between the two ends. This CDR3 is built from 13 residues. The germline V gene encodes CDR1 MDHEN and CDR2 SYDVKM. The CDR3 sequence: CASSFMSPGELFF. CDR3 bases: TGTGCCAGCAGTTTCATGAGCCCCGGGGAGCTGTTTTTT.

The sample holds a few counts of this clone. The chain uses TRBV4-2 and TRBJ2-3; D gene unclear. The V end was cut by 0 bases, the J end by 4 bases, with 8 bases between. This CDR3 is built from 14 residues. Per germline, CDR1 LGHNA and CDR2 YNFKEQ. The CDR3 sequence: CASSQDPLADTQYF. CDR3 DNA: TGTGCCAGCAGCCAAGACCCGCTAGCAGATACGCAGTATTTT.

The chain carries TRBV6-5 and TRBJ2-7, with TRBD2 matching over 10 bases. The CDR3 has 14 residues. The germline V gene has CDR1 MNHEY and CDR2 SVGAGI. V lost 5 bases, J lost 6 bases, and 7 bases stayed unmatched. In DNA, the CDR3 is TGTGCCAGCAGTCTAGCGGGGGCTGGGGCCGAGCAGTACTTC. Translated: CASSLAGAGAEQYF.

This sequence joins TRBV29-1 and TRBJ1-4, with D unclear. This CDR3 has 14 amino acids. Between the trimmed V and J ends, which lost 3 bases and 3 bases, there was a span of 11 bases. Per the germline V gene, CDR1 is SQVTM and CDR2 is ANQGSEA. This chain's CDR3 is CSVDLADSNEKLFF. CDR3 in DNA: TGCAGCGTTGACCTGGCAGATTCTAATGAAAAACTGTTTTTT.

This clone was recorded only once. V gene TRBV7-9 combines with J gene TRBJ1-6; D is ambiguous. Trimming removed 6 bases at V and 7 bases at J, with 13 bases between. Germline assignment: CDR1 SEHNR and CDR2 FQNEAQ (reference sequence). The CDR3 has 14 amino acids. DNA for the CDR3: TGTGCCAGCAGTATTACAGTGAGCAATTCACCCCTCCACTTT. Residues: CASSITVSNSPLHF.